This T cell receptor (beta chain) stems from a study of T cell changes during pregnancy in multiple sclerosis. This CDR3 region has 18 residues. CDR1 is KGHSH, CDR2 LQKENI, per germline. The V gene end was trimmed by 5 bases and the J gene end by 2 bases; junction bases not matched to a gene: 12. The data were produced by immunoSEQ multiplex PCR, yet TCRdb's version contains in-frame clones alone and is incomplete. The repertoire has approximately 34,000 clones, under 95% of them found once; the top ten carry 0.4% to 0.5%. This TCR was recovered from a female donor with multiple sclerosis, enrolled in a pregnancy study. The starting material was CD4+ T cells from peripheral blood mononuclear cells, obtained after pregnancy. The chain couples TRBV18 to TRBJ2-1; 10 positions agree with TRBD1. The CDR3 DNA follows: TGTGCCAGCTCATCCGGGACAGGGGCGCTATCCCCCTACAATGAGCAGTTCTTC. The encoded protein is CASSSGTGALSPYNEQFF.